This T cell receptor beta chain was sequenced for a study of tumor and adjacent non-tumor tissue in lung cancer. Findings of the study overall: Tumor TCR diversity, when higher, was linked to shorter survival. Tumor repertoires had a smaller top 100 clone share than normal lung.

The template was RNA from unsorted bulk tissue. This non-tumor lung sample came from over 3 cm beyond the tumor edge. TCRbeta libraries were built with three rounds of nested PCR, modified from ARM-PCR. TCRdb reanalysed the multiplex PCR reads using MiXCR and keeps one entry per CDR3 protein. Of approximately 120,000 distinct CDR3 sequences in the sample, 62% were seen once. Points on this clonotype: Its antigen is unidentified.

Germline CDR1 is PRHDT and CDR2 is FYEKMQ (reference sequence). V was cut by 8 bases and J by 7 bases, with 21 bases left in between. The CDR3 is 14 amino acids. The source is a man aged 55 to 70 with non-small cell lung cancer. The source material was distant non-tumor lung tissue. This chain joins TRBV13 and TRBJ2-7, with D tentatively TRBD2 (6 bases). The CDR3 region is CASGSIPGEYEQYF. Here the CDR3 DNA reads TGTGCCAGCGGCTCCATTCCGGGAGAGTATGAGCAGTACTTC.